Following are 5 T cell receptor beta chains from one sample sequenced in a study of Ad26.COV2.S vaccination and SARS-CoV-2 variants. Measured with immunoSEQ multiplex PCR; TCRdb has only the in-frame clones, and not every one. The sample contains about 320,000 clones, 85% to 90% of which appear only once. The treatment denotes: some 20 received Ad26.COV2.S at low or high dose, single or two shots; about five received placebo; per-sample allocation not given. Samples analyzed were those drawn on day 63 after the first vaccine or placebo injection. Specimen: peripheral blood, collected in a trial of Ad26.COV2.S vaccine versus placebo. Receptor source: a person between 18 and 60 years old who received the Ad26.COV2.S COVID-19 vaccine or a placebo.

Note on this clone: The same CDR3 can be traced to other DNA sequences in this sample. CDR3 residues: CAISESQGGYGYTF. DNA for the CDR3: TGTGCCATCAGTGAGTCGCAGGGCGGCTATGGCTACACCTTC. This sequence joins TRBV10-3 and TRBJ1-2; D may be TRBD1 (5 bases). Germline V gene lookup returns CDR1 ENHRY and CDR2 SYGVKD. This CDR3 is 14 amino acids long. V was clipped by 0 bases and J by 4 bases, with 9 bases between them.

V is TRBV6-6 and J is TRBJ1-1; D perhaps matches TRBD1 (6 bases). Trimming stripped 2 bases from V and 6 bases from J, with 16 bases between. The CDR3 contains 15 residues. Germline CDR1 is MNHNY and CDR2 is SVGAGI (reference sequence). Here the CDR3 reads CASSYRRDKKSEAFF. DNA for the CDR3: TGTGCCAGCAGTTACCGACGGGACAAAAAATCTGAAGCTTTCTTT.

This sequence joins TRBV6-5 and TRBJ1-2, with a tentative D call TRBD1 (6 bases). CDR3 size: 16 residues. From germline, CDR1 is MNHEY and CDR2 SVGAGI. Between the trimmed V and J ends, which lost 4 bases and 2 bases, there was a span of 17 bases. The CDR3 DNA follows: TGTGCCAGCAGTTCCGTAACAGGGCTCCAGAACTATGGCTACACCTTC. Translation gives CASSSVTGLQNYGYTF.

The gene calls are TRBV9 and TRBJ2-7; possible D gene TRBD2, 5 bases. This CDR3 region has 13 residues. Per germline, CDR1 SGDLS and CDR2 YYNGEE. V lost 0 bases to trimming and J lost 6 bases, with 10 bases between them. For the CDR3, the DNA is TGTGCCAGCAGCGTAGACTTAGCGCGCGAGCAGTACTTC. Translation gives CASSVDLAREQYF.

This chain connects TRBV12-3 or TRBV12-4 to TRBJ2-5; D unclear. This CDR3 comprises 13 residues. V was shortened by 3 bases and J by 2 bases, with 7 bases between the two germline ends. CDR3 region: CASSFGLQETQYF. In DNA form, the CDR3 reads TGTGCCAGCAGTTTCGGTTTGCAAGAGACCCAGTACTTC.